This T cell receptor beta chain originates from a study of T cell repertoires in cytomegalovirus infection. Study background: CMV epitopes, recently identified HLA-C-restricted and well-studied HLA-B-restricted, were used. The public TCR beta signatures pointed to both CMV infection and matching HLA type.

V lost 6 bases, J lost 7 bases, and 19 bases lay in between. This CDR3 has 15 amino acids. TCRdb re-called the reads through MiXCR, storing one row per CDR3 protein. The sample includes around 750,000 distinct CDR3 sequences, over 25% of them seen just once. Study-wide points: Within the response measured ex vivo, HLA-C-restricted CMV-specific TCR beta clonotypes were dominant.

In its sample, this clonotype was seen many times. Antigen specificity is unknown. The chain recombines TRBV12-3 or TRBV12-4 with TRBJ2-1, with D maybe TRBD2 (7 bases). The sequence derives from a human donor in good health (CMV status not recorded). Some clones in this sample may be carry-over from other donors' samples. The sequencing here drew on cultured CD8+ T cells from PBMCs, taken from culture after CMV antigen stimulation. The CDR3, as DNA: TGTGCCAGCAGGGTCGGGGGCGGGGGTTTAAATGAGCAGTTCTTC. Its translation is CASRVGGGGLNEQFF.